Listed below are T cell receptor beta chains from one sample, sequenced in a study of beta chain features in type 1 diabetes. Profiling relied on immunoSEQ multiplex PCR, and the TCRdb table lists in-frame clones only, not all of them. The table records 600,000 to 700,000 clones, over 10% of them present only once. The material sequenced was naive CD4+ T cells from blood. The receptors derive from a man aged 30-40 years with type 1 diabetes. Both conserved end residues are part of each CDR3. The D gene is left open where the match is weak. Not every row has a clone size; where given, it reads once, few, many or a size class.

J gene: TRBJ2-3
D gene: NA
V gene: TRBV6-5
clone size: few
CDR3 protein: CASSYSEGTDTQYF
CDR3 DNA: TGTGCCAGCAGTTACTCGGAGGGGACAGATACGCAGTATTTT

J gene: TRBJ2-3
D gene: NA
V gene: TRBV7-2
clone size: few
CDR3 protein: CASSLRQTSGGSDTQYF
CDR3 DNA: TGTGCCAGCAGCTTGCGCCAAACCTCCGGAGGGTCAGATACGCAGTATTTT

J gene: TRBJ1-2
D gene: NA
V gene: TRBV10-3
clone size: few
CDR3 protein: CAISESSWQNYGYTF
CDR3 DNA: TGTGCCATCAGTGAGTCTTCATGGCAGAACTATGGCTACACCTTC

J gene: TRBJ2-1
D gene: TRBD2
V gene: TRBV27
clone size: few
CDR3 protein: CASMRDYYNEQFF
CDR3 DNA: TGTGCCAGCATGCGGGACTACTACAATGAGCAGTTCTTC

J gene: TRBJ1-4
D gene: TRBD1
V gene: TRBV19
clone size: NA
CDR3 protein: CASRKGQQNEKLFF
CDR3 DNA: TGTGCCAGTAGAAAGGGACAGCAGAATGAAAAACTGTTTTTT

J gene: TRBJ2-4
D gene: TRBD2
V gene: TRBV11-3
clone size: NA
CDR3 protein: CASSFGGRDIQYF
CDR3 DNA: TGTGCCAGCAGCTTCGGAGGGAGGGACATTCAGTACTTC

J gene: TRBJ1-5
D gene: NA
V gene: TRBV7-9
clone size: few
CDR3 protein: CASSPSGIEGQPQHF
CDR3 DNA: TGTGCCAGCAGCCCCAGTGGGATTGAAGGTCAGCCCCAGCATTTT

J gene: TRBJ1-2
D gene: NA
V gene: TRBV21-1
clone size: NA
CDR3 protein: CANYGYTF
CDR3 DNA: TGTGCTAACTATGGCTACACCTTC

J gene: TRBJ1-2
D gene: NA
V gene: TRBV30
clone size: NA
CDR3 protein: CAWSVLRGPGTF
CDR3 DNA: TGTGCCTGGAGTGTACTGAGAGGGCCGGGGACCTTC

J gene: TRBJ2-5
D gene: NA
V gene: TRBV6-1
clone size: NA
CDR3 protein: CASREETQYF
CDR3 DNA: TGTGCCAGCAGAGAAGAGACCCAGTACTTC

J gene: TRBJ2-5
D gene: NA
V gene: TRBV20-1
clone size: NA
CDR3 protein: CSARESVEQYF
CDR3 DNA: TGCAGTGCTAGAGAGAGTGTGGAGCAGTACTTC

J gene: TRBJ2-5
D gene: TRBD1
V gene: TRBV30
clone size: few
CDR3 protein: CAWRSGGETQYF
CDR3 DNA: TGTGCCTGGAGGTCAGGGGGAGAGACCCAGTACTTC

J gene: TRBJ2-3
D gene: TRBD2
V gene: TRBV7-2
clone size: NA
CDR3 protein: CASSNTLAGGTDTQYF
CDR3 DNA: TGTGCCAGCAGCAATACCCTAGCGGGGGGCACAGATACGCAGTATTTT

J gene: TRBJ2-1
D gene: NA
V gene: TRBV7-2
clone size: NA
CDR3 protein: CASSSRDGSYNEQFF
CDR3 DNA: TGTGCCAGCAGCTCGCGGGACGGATCCTACAATGAGCAGTTCTTC

J gene: TRBJ2-7
D gene: NA
V gene: TRBV29-1
clone size: NA
CDR3 protein: CSVGGYEQYF
CDR3 DNA: TGCAGCGTTGGGGGGTACGAGCAGTACTTC

J gene: TRBJ2-1
D gene: NA
V gene: TRBV4-3
clone size: few
CDR3 protein: CASSQDLGAFNEQFF
CDR3 DNA: TGCGCCAGCAGCCAAGATTTGGGGGCCTTTAATGAGCAGTTCTTC

J gene: TRBJ2-2
D gene: TRBD1
V gene: TRBV13
clone size: NA
CDR3 protein: CASSFRQGQFPGELFF
CDR3 DNA: TGTGCCAGCAGCTTCCGACAGGGACAGTTCCCCGGGGAGCTGTTTTTT

J gene: TRBJ1-4
D gene: TRBD1
V gene: TRBV6-1
clone size: NA
CDR3 protein: CASSDGSTGGYGKLFF
CDR3 DNA: TGTGCCAGCAGTGACGGGTCAACAGGGGGCTATGGAAAACTGTTTTTT

J gene: TRBJ2-5
D gene: TRBD1
V gene: TRBV25-1
clone size: few
CDR3 protein: CASSELVGQGVSETQYF
CDR3 DNA: TGTGCCAGCAGTGAGCTCGTTGGACAGGGGGTATCAGAGACCCAGTACTTC